The T cell receptor (beta chain) described here comes from a study of beta chain features in type 1 diabetes. The CDR3 contains 18 residues. CDR1 and CDR2 from the germline V gene are SEHNR and FQNEAQ (reference sequence). The trim removed 5 bases at V and 4 bases at J, leaving 16 bases unmatched. This clone was recorded a few times. All of the isolated RNA was reverse transcribed, so expressed TCRB transcripts were sequenced. Assay used: immunoSEQ multiplex PCR; TCRdb lists only in-frame clones, some missing. The data show some 100,000 clones, with about 40% seen just once and over 0.05% held by the top ten.

The sequencing sample was made of stem cell memory CD4+ T cells from blood. This rearrangement joins TRBV7-9 to TRBJ1-1, with 10 bases that match TRBD1. The TCR sequence derives from a woman aged 18-29 years in good health. CDR3 protein: CASSQGPGTGVWGTEAFF. Here the CDR3 DNA reads TGTGCCAGCAGCCAGGGACCCGGGACAGGGGTCTGGGGCACTGAAGCTTTCTTT.